This T cell receptor beta chain was retrieved from a study of sequential checkpoint blockade in melanoma. Whole-study context: Arm A got nivolumab then ipilimumab; arm B the reverse, 1:1. Both treatment sequences were followed by maintenance nivolumab.

The CDR3 runs 15 residues. Germline V CDR1 and CDR2: SGHRS, YFSETQ. For this clone: The junction and the germline gene differ at one end; a read error may be behind it.

Treatment: randomized to nivolumab then ipilimumab (arm A) or the reverse (arm B). None of the patients previously received DNA-damaging chemotherapy. PBMC sorting kept live CD3+CD8+ cells without CD19 or CD56. Assay used: immunoSEQ multiplex PCR; TCRdb lists only in-frame clones, some missing. The sample shows some 9,100 clones, about three quarters of them seen only once. The sample consisted of CD8+ T cells sorted from blood (inferred from file names), taken from a patient given nivolumab and ipilimumab in sequence. The J gene is TRBJ1-3, the V gene TRBV5-1, with D hard to call. The source is a human donor with melanoma. This chain's CDR3 is CASSDQLSSGDTIYF. CDR3 sequence (DNA): TGCGCCAGCAGCGACCAATTGAGCTCTGGAGACACCATATATTTT.